This T cell receptor (beta chain) was recovered during a study of T cell repertoires in ileal Crohn's disease. The V end was cut by 4 bases, the J end by 8 bases, with 18 bases between. There are 14 residues in the CDR3. CDR1 and CDR2 (germline): SQVTM, ANQGSEA. For this clone: Antigen unknown.

Study results and caveats: Every patient over 26.8% clonality showed endoscopic recurrence. Mucosal expansions were suggested to be mainly CD8 T cells.

Eligibility required adulthood, ileal or ileocolonic Crohn's disease and indicated ileocolonic resection. Clones were sequenced by immunoSEQ multiplex PCR, and TCRdb holds only the in-frame ones, with some missing. The repertoire includes 3,400 or so clones, roughly 82% of them detected once, and 7.6% sits in the top ten. The gene calls are TRBV29-1 and TRBJ2-1; weak D call: TRBD2 (7 bases). The sequence came from an adult with Crohn's disease. The sample was ileal tissue. CDR3 amino acids: CSVVRGAGIDEQFF. The CDR3 DNA is TGCAGCGTTGTCCGGGGGGCGGGAATAGATGAGCAGTTCTTC.